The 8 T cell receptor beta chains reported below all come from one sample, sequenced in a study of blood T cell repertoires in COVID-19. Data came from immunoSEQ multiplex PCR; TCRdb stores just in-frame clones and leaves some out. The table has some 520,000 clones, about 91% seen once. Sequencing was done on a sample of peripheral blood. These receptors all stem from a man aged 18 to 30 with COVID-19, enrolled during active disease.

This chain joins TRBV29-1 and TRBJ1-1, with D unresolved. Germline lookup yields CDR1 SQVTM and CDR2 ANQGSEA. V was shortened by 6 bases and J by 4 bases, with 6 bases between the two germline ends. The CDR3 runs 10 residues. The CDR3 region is CSVGSTEAFF. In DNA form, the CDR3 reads TGCAGCGTCGGTAGCACTGAAGCTTTCTTT.

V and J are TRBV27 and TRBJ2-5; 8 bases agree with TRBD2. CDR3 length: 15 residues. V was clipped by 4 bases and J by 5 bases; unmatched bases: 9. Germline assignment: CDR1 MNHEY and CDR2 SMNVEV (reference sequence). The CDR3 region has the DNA TGTGCCAGCAGTTGGAGCGGGAGACCTGGGGAGACCCAGTACTTC. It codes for CASSWSGRPGETQYF.

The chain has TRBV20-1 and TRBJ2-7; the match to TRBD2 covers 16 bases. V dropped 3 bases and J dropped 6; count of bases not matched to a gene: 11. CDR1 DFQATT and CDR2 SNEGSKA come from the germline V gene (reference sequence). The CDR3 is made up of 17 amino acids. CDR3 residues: CSASGTSGRASYAEQYF. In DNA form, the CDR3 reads TGCAGTGCTAGTGGGACTAGCGGGAGGGCCTCCTATGCCGAGCAGTACTTC.

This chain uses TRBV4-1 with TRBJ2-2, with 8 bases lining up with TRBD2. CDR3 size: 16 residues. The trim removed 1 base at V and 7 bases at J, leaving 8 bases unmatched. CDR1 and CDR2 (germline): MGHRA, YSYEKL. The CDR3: CASSQAGLVSNGELFF. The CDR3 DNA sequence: TGCGCCAGCAGCCAAGCGGGACTAGTTAGTAACGGGGAGCTGTTTTTT.

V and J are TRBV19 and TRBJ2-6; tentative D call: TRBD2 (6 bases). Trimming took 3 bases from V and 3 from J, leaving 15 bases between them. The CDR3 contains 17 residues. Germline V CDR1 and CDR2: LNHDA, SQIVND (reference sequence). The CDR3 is CASSIWKGGYGANVLTF. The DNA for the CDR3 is TGTGCCAGTAGTATTTGGAAGGGAGGATATGGGGCCAACGTCCTGACTTTC.

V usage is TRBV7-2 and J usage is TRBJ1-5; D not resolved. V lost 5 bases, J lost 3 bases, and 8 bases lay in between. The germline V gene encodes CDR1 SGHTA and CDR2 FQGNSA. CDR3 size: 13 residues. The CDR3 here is CASSPSTNQPQHF. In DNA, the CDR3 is TGTGCCAGCAGCCCTTCTACCAATCAGCCCCAGCATTTT.

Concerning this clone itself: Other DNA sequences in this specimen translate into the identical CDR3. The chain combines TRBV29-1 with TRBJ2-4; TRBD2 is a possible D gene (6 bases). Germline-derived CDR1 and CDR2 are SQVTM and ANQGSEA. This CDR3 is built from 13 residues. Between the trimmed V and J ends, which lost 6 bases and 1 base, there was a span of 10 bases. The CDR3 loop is CSVGGLAKNIQYF. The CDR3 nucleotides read TGCAGCGTGGGGGGTCTGGCCAAAAACATTCAGTACTTC.

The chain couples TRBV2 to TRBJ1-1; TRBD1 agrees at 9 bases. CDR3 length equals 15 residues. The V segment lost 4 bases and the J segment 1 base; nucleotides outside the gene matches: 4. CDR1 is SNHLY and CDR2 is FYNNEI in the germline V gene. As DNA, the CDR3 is TGTGCCAGCAGTGGGCCGGGACAGGGGAACACTGAAGCTTTCTTT. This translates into CASSGPGQGNTEAFF.